The next 24 T cell receptor beta chains were all read from a single sample in a study of T cells in Graves' hyperthyroidism and ophthalmopathy. Using RNA transcripts as the source, TCR beta CDR3 regions were amplified. The HTBI primer set drove a first-round RT-PCR of the TCR CDR3. One entry per CDR3 protein, called by TCRdb with MiXCR from the multiplex PCR reads. Of about 640,000 distinct CDR3 sequences listed, less than 25% are singletons. Input material: blood. These receptors were obtained from a man aged 25 to 40 with Graves' ophthalmopathy.

The V call is TRBV15, the J call TRBJ2-7; 8 nucleotides align to TRBD1. Germline V gives CDR1 LNHNV, CDR2 YYDKDF (reference sequence). The length of the CDR3 is 14 residues. The trim removed 2 bases at V and 2 bases at J, leaving 2 bases unmatched. The CDR3 DNA reads as TGTGCCACCAGCAGAAGGGACAGGCCCTACGAGCAGTACTTC. Translating gives CATSRRDRPYEQYF.

This clonotype was observed a few times. The chain joins TRBV13 to TRBJ1-1; D is perhaps TRBD1 (6 bases). The CDR3 covers 13 residues. Germline V gives CDR1 PRHDT, CDR2 FYEKMQ (reference sequence). V was trimmed by 5 bases and J by 8 bases, leaving 15 bases between them. Here the CDR3 reads CASSPYRVGEAFF. In DNA form, the CDR3 reads TGTGCCAGCAGCCCTTACAGGGTGGGAGAAGCTTTCTTT.

This sequence joins TRBV30 and TRBJ2-7, with 10 bases lining up with TRBD1. Germline assignment: CDR1 GTSNPN and CDR2 SVGIG (reference sequence). The J segment lost 2 bases and the V segment lost 1 base, leaving 5 bases of the junction unmatched. The length of the CDR3 is 15 residues. The DNA of the CDR3 is TGTGCCTGGAGTGGGGACAGGGGATCCCCCTACGAGCAGTACTTC. Translating it yields CAWSGDRGSPYEQYF.

This chain uses TRBV4-2 with TRBJ2-1; D unclear. This CDR3 has 15 residues. V dropped 1 base and J dropped 6 bases, with 13 bases sitting between them. Germline-derived CDR1 and CDR2 are LGHNA and YNFKEQ. CDR3 DNA sequence: TGTGCCAGCAGCCAAGGAACGGGTCGGCGCAATGAGCAGTTCTTC. This gives the protein CASSQGTGRRNEQFF.

The rearrangement uses TRBV6-1 and TRBJ1-4; TRBD1 aligns across 7 bases. V lost 6 bases and J lost 5; bases outside the gene matches: 15. Germline lookup yields CDR1 MNHNS and CDR2 SASEGT. The CDR3 is made up of 17 amino acids. CDR3 amino acids: CASSPGGGSDRNEKLFF. The CDR3, as DNA: TGTGCCAGCAGCCCAGGGGGAGGCAGTGACAGGAATGAAAAACTGTTTTTT.

This clonotype was seen a handful of times. The chain links TRBV9 to TRBJ2-1; 7 bases are shared with TRBD2. This CDR3 contains 16 residues. V lost 0 bases to trimming and J lost 1 base; unmatched junction nucleotides: 4. Germline assignment: CDR1 SGDLS and CDR2 YYNGEE. CDR3 coding DNA: TGTGCCAGCAGCGTAGAAAGCGGGGTATCCTACAATGAGCAGTTCTTC. This sequence encodes CASSVESGVSYNEQFF. The variable domain in full, with the rest retrieved from reference TRBV9 and TRBJ2-1, is DSGVTQTPKHLITATGQRVTLRCSPRSGDLSVYWYQQSLDQGLQFLIQYYNGEERAKGNILERFSAQQFPDLHSELNLSSLELGDSALYFCASSVESGVSYNEQFFGPGTRLTVL.

The chain links TRBV6-6 to TRBJ2-7; D is perhaps TRBD1 (6 bases). Germline V gene data show CDR1 as MNHNY and CDR2 as SVGAGI (reference sequence). With 2 bases removed from V and 7 bases from J, the gap between germline ends came to 18 bases. This CDR3 has 15 amino acids. This CDR3 reads CASSYTFPQGREQYF. CDR3 nucleotides: TGTGCCAGCAGTTACACCTTCCCACAGGGTAGGGAGCAGTACTTC.

The chain uses TRBV19 and TRBJ2-3, with 13 bases matching TRBD2. The CDR3 has 14 residues. Germline V gives CDR1 LNHDA, CDR2 SQIVND (reference sequence). J lost 7 bases, V lost 6 bases, and 4 bases had no gene match. The DNA for the CDR3 is TGTGCCAGTAGCGTCGGGACTAGCGGGAATACGCAGTATTTT. Translation: CASSVGTSGNTQYF.

A few counts support this clonotype. The chain joins TRBV15 to TRBJ2-3, with a tentative D call TRBD1 (6 bases). The V end was cut by 3 bases, the J end by 4 bases, with 11 bases between. CDR1 is LNHNV and CDR2 is YYDKDF in the germline V gene (reference sequence). This CDR3 is 14 amino acids long. The CDR3 is CATSRTGIADTQYF. The DNA for the CDR3 is TGTGCCACCAGCAGGACAGGTATCGCAGATACGCAGTATTTT.

On this clonotype itself: Just one base apart from a much larger clone, this may be a read error. The rearrangement uses TRBV18 and TRBJ2-3; no firm D call. V lost 3 bases to trimming and J lost 1 base, with 11 bases between them. Germline CDR1 and CDR2: KGHSH and LQKENI. CDR3 length: 15 residues. The CDR3 spells CASSPYPRGTDTQYF. CDR3 in DNA: TGTGCCAGCTCACCCTACCCTAGGGGCACAGATACGCAGTATTTT.

The rearrangement joins TRBV20-1 to TRBJ2-7; 8 nucleotides match TRBD2. The CDR3 sequence is 13 residues long. Germline-derived CDR1 and CDR2 are DFQATT and SNEGSKA (reference sequence). V lost 3 bases, J lost 4 bases, and 5 bases stayed unmatched. CDR3 region: CSASRRGAYEQYF. CDR3 nucleotides: TGCAGTGCTAGCAGGCGGGGGGCGTACGAGCAGTACTTC.

This clonotype was detected only a few times. The chain recombines TRBV3-1 with TRBJ2-1; a possible D gene is TRBD2 (5 bases). The CDR3 sequence is 15 residues long. Germline values: CDR1 LGHDT, CDR2 YNNKEL (reference sequence). V was cut by 1 base and J by 6 bases, with 13 bases left in between. The CDR3 protein is CASSQGVIGSNEQFF. The DNA for the CDR3 is TGTGCCAGCAGCCAAGGGGTAATAGGGAGCAATGAGCAGTTCTTC.

This clonotype occurred a few times. The rearrangement links TRBV7-9 to TRBJ2-3, with 14 bases fitting TRBD2. The germline gives CDR1 SEHNR, CDR2 FQNEAQ (reference sequence). This CDR3 has 17 amino acids. The V and J ends lost 1 base and 3 bases, in that order; junction bases with no gene match: 3. The CDR3 loop reads CASSLEGTSGRTDTQYF. Here the CDR3 DNA reads TGTGCCAGCAGCTTAGAAGGGACTAGCGGGAGAACAGATACGCAGTATTTT.

This clonotype came up a few times. The V call is TRBV28, the J call TRBJ2-1; 11 nucleotides line up with TRBD2. V gave up 3 bases and J gave up 7 bases; unmatched junction bases: 5. The CDR3 spans 15 residues. Germline-derived CDR1 and CDR2 are MDHEN and SYDVKM. DNA of the CDR3: TGTGCCAGCAGTTTGGTGACTAGCGGGATTAATGAGCAGTTCTTC. It encodes CASSLVTSGINEQFF.

The chain employs TRBV30 and TRBJ1-2, with D possibly being TRBD1 (6 bases). V lost 4 bases and J 6 bases, leaving 18 bases between the germline ends. CDR1 is GTSNPN, CDR2 SVGIG, per germline (reference sequence). The CDR3 runs to 14 residues. CDR3 sequence reads: CAWMRGAGKDGYTF. The CDR3 DNA sequence: TGTGCCTGGATGCGGGGGGCGGGTAAAGATGGCTACACCTTC. The variable domain in full, with the rest retrieved from reference TRBV30 and TRBJ1-2, is SQTIHQWPATLVQPVGSPLSLECTVEGTSNPNLYWYRQAAGRGLQLLFYSVGIGQISSEVPQNLSASRPQDRQFILSSKKLLLSDSGFYLCAWMRGAGKDGYTFGSGTRLTVV.

For this clonotype: This clone may be a read error of a much larger clone one base away. This CDR3 reads CASRDSTGTQYF. The CDR3 DNA sequence: TGTGCCAGCCGGGACTCCACAGGTACGCAGTATTTT. This rearrangement joins TRBV7-2 to TRBJ2-3; a possible D gene is TRBD2 (6 bases). CDR3 size: 12 residues. Germline V gene lookup returns CDR1 SGHTA and CDR2 FQGNSA.

The V and J genes are TRBV7-2 and TRBJ1-3, with D hard to call. This CDR3 is 15 amino acids long. Trimming removed 4 bases from V and 1 base from J, with 11 bases in between. CDR1 and CDR2 (germline): SGHTA, FQGNSA. The CDR3 sequence is CASSYRRRSGNTIYF. The DNA of the CDR3 is TGTGCCAGCAGCTACAGACGGCGGTCTGGAAACACCATATATTTT.

The rearrangement links TRBV11-2 to TRBJ1-1; a weak D match, TRBD1 (5 bases). The CDR3 is 14 amino acids. Germline assignment: CDR1 SGHAT and CDR2 FQNNGV. V was shortened by 6 bases and J by 6 bases, with 17 bases between the two germline ends. The CDR3 loop reads CASRPGRASSEAFF. The CDR3 nucleotides read TGTGCCAGCAGGCCGGGACGGGCATCATCTGAAGCTTTCTTT.

This clonotype was seen repeatedly, ten times or more. This rearrangement joins TRBV28 to TRBJ1-1; the D gene is possibly TRBD1 (6 bases). Trimming left V 3 bases short and J 1 base short, with 9 bases between. CDR3 size: 14 residues. Germline V gene data show CDR1 as MDHEN and CDR2 as SYDVKM. The CDR3 DNA reads as TGTGCCAGCAGTTTTGGGACACCGAACACTGAAGCTTTCTTT. Amino acids: CASSFGTPNTEAFF.

This clonotype showed up just a few times. This rearrangement joins TRBV20-1 to TRBJ2-7; TRBD2 agrees at 7 bases. The CDR3 runs to 13 residues. Germline CDR1 reads DFQATT; CDR2 reads SNEGSKA (reference sequence). V was pared by 5 bases and J by 0 bases, with 4 bases of the junction left unmatched. CDR3 amino acids: CSAPSGTSYEQYF. CDR3 coding DNA: TGCAGTGCTCCTAGCGGAACCTCCTACGAGCAGTACTTC.

The chain combines TRBV6-2 or TRBV6-3 with TRBJ2-2, with D perhaps matching TRBD1 (6 bases). V shed 5 bases and J shed 5 bases, with 15 bases lying between them. Germline CDR1 and CDR2: MNHEY and SVGEGT. This CDR3 is built from 15 residues. In DNA form, the CDR3 reads TGTGCCAGCAGTCCTAGGACAGAGGTGACCGGGGAGCTGTTTTTT. It codes for CASSPRTEVTGELFF.

This clonotype occurred many times. This chain joins TRBV30 and TRBJ1-2; maybe TRBD1 (5 bases). The CDR3 is 12 amino acids. V lost 0 bases, J lost 8 bases, and 10 bases lay in between. CDR1 is GTSNPN and CDR2 is SVGIG in the germline V gene (reference sequence). The CDR3 reads CAWSVGGLGYTF. The CDR3 bases are TGTGCCTGGAGTGTCGGGGGACTGGGCTACACCTTC. The full variable domain, in which reference TRBV30 and TRBJ1-2 provide the parts outside the CDR3, is SQTIHQWPATLVQPVGSPLSLECTVEGTSNPNLYWYRQAAGRGLQLLFYSVGIGQISSEVPQNLSASRPQDRQFILSSKKLLLSDSGFYLCAWSVGGLGYTFGSGTRLTVV.

J is TRBJ2-7 and V is TRBV11-2, with D possibly being TRBD2 (5 bases). Trimming removed 7 bases from V and 1 base from J, with 20 bases in between. The germline CDR1 and CDR2 sequences are SGHAT and FQNNGV. The CDR3 is 16 residues long. The CDR3 region has the DNA TGTGCCAGCAACCTTGATTCCGGGAATGCTTCCTACGAGCAGTACTTC. Protein: CASNLDSGNASYEQYF.

This clonotype has at least ten counts. The chain employs TRBV28 and TRBJ2-5; TRBD2 is a possible D gene (5 bases). The CDR3 sequence is 13 residues long. The germline V gene encodes CDR1 MDHEN and CDR2 SYDVKM. The V gene lost 3 bases and the J gene lost 3 bases, with 8 bases spanning the gap. Here the CDR3 DNA reads TGTGCCAGCAGTTTGATGGAGGAAGAGACCCAGTACTTC. Amino acids: CASSLMEEETQYF.